A selection of T cell receptor beta chains follows, all from one sample in a study of cytomegalovirus exposure and HLA in healthy donors. TCRdb's copy holds only in-frame clones and misses some; the assay was immunoSEQ multiplex PCR. This table has around 250,000 clones, roughly 88% appearing once. The sequenced sample consisted of PBMCs. These receptors originate from a woman aged 25-40 years in good health and CMV-seronegative. Each CDR3 is given with its conserved first and last residue. The D gene is left open where the match is weak. Clone size appears in some rows only: once, few, many, or a class for an expanded clone.

clone_size | d_call | j_call | v_call | cdr3_nt | cdr3_aa
. | . | TRBJ1-3 | TRBV7-9 | TGTGCCAGCAGCTTACAGGGGGGAAACACCATATATTTT | CASSLQGGNTIYF
. | . | TRBJ2-1 | TRBV6-5 | TGTGCCAGCAGTTACTTGGGCAATGAGCAGTTCTTC | CASSYLGNEQFF
. | . | TRBJ2-1 | TRBV4-3 | TGCGCCAGCAGCCAAGATTATTCTGAGCAGTTCTTC | CASSQDYSEQFF
. | TRBD2 | TRBJ2-7 | TRBV11-2 | TGTGCCAGCAGCCCACTAGCGGGTCCTAGGCAGTACTTC | CASSPLAGPRQYF
. | . | TRBJ1-1 | TRBV29-1 | TGCAGCGCCCTAACAAGCATGAACACTGAAGCTTTCTTT | CSALTSMNTEAFF
. | TRBD1 | TRBJ2-4 | TRBV5-1 | TGCGCCAGCAGCAACAGGGGCGGCGACATTCAGTACTTC | CASSNRGGDIQYF
. | . | TRBJ2-7 | TRBV11-2 | TGTGCCAGCAGCGAAACGGACAGCACCTCCTACGAGCAGTACTTC | CASSETDSTSYEQYF
once | . | TRBJ1-3 | TRBV11-2 | TGTGCCAGCAGCTCGAGGACGGCTGGAAACACCATATATTTT | CASSSRTAGNTIYF
few | . | TRBJ2-7 | TRBV19 | TGTGCCAGTAGTCTAGGGCCTCTTAGGTTGGACGAGCAGTACTTC | CASSLGPLRLDEQYF
once | . | TRBJ2-7 | TRBV7-3 | TGTGCCAGCACCCCCAGCCTTACACACTACGGCACCGACGAGCAGTACTTC | CASTPSLTHYGTDEQYF
. | . | TRBJ1-1 | TRBV7-8 | TGTGCCAGCAGCTTAGTGTACGGGGGGAACACTGAAGCTTTCTTT | CASSLVYGGNTEAFF
. | TRBD1 | TRBJ2-7 | TRBV19 | TGTGCCAGTAGTCCCGGGACAGGGTTCTACGAGCAGTACTTC | CASSPGTGFYEQYF
. | . | TRBJ1-2 | TRBV28 | TGTGCCAGCAGTCGCCCGGGCGGAGGGTATGGCTACACCTTC | CASSRPGGGYGYTF
. | . | TRBJ2-1 | TRBV2 | TGTGCCAGCAGTGATCCCCCCAGCTACAATGAGCAGTTCTTC | CASSDPPSYNEQFF
. | . | TRBJ2-5 | TRBV5-1 | TGCGCCAGCAGCCAGGGACGGGGTCGGGAGACCCAGTACTTC | CASSQGRGRETQYF
once | TRBD1 | TRBJ2-1 | TRBV6-6 | TGTGCCAGCAGTCCGACAGGGGCTACGAGCTACAATGAGCAGTTCTTC | CASSPTGATSYNEQFF
. | . | TRBJ2-7 | TRBV6-6 | TGTGCCAGCAGTTACTTATTGACAGGTGGCTACGAGCAGTACTTC | CASSYLLTGGYEQYF
. | . | TRBJ2-7 | TRBV7-8 | TGTGCCAGCAGCTCCCCACGCGAACCCGGGACTCATCCCTACGAGCAGTACTTC | CASSSPREPGTHPYEQYF
. | . | TRBJ2-1 | TRBV15 | TGTGCCACCAGCAGAGATGGACTCGGGGATGAGCAGTTCTTC | CATSRDGLGDEQFF
. | . | TRBJ1-2 | TRBV7-9 | TGTGCCAGCAGCGATATCAGAGCTAACTATGGCTACACCTTC | CASSDIRANYGYTF
. | TRBD2 | TRBJ2-3 | TRBV7-8 | TGTGCCAGCAGAATGGCGGGAGTGGGAGATACGCAGTATTTT | CASRMAGVGDTQYF
. | . | TRBJ1-1 | TRBV6-1 | TGTGCCAGCAATATCCCGGCGAACACTGAAGCTTTCTTT | CASNIPANTEAFF
. | TRBD2 | TRBJ2-1 | TRBV19 | TGTGCCAGTGAAACCGGGACTAGCGGTTACAATGAGCAGTTCTTC | CASETGTSGYNEQFF
once | . | TRBJ2-3 | TRBV28 | TGTGCCAGCAGTCCTCACAGGGTGGATTCGGATACGCAGTATTTT | CASSPHRVDSDTQYF
few | . | TRBJ2-7 | TRBV11-2 | TGTGCCAGCAGCTTAGTAGGGGTAGCTTACGAGCAGTACTTC | CASSLVGVAYEQYF
. | . | TRBJ1-1 | TRBV27 | TGTGCCAGCAGTTCAGGGCTGAACACTGAAGCTTTCTTT | CASSSGLNTEAFF
. | . | TRBJ2-1 | TRBV7-6 | TGTGCCAGCAGCCAGGGGGCACTAGCGTCCTACAATGAGCAGTTCTTC | CASSQGALASYNEQFF
once | TRBD2 | TRBJ2-3 | TRBV6-5 | TGTGCCAGCTCAAGGGGAGGGGAGGAAGATACGCAGTATTTT | CASSRGGEEDTQYF
. | . | TRBJ2-7 | TRBV4-3 | TGCGCCAGCAGCCAAGAAATAGGGGGAGACTCCTACGAGCAGTACTTC | CASSQEIGGDSYEQYF
. | . | TRBJ2-7 | TRBV28 | TGTGCCAGCAGTTCCTACGGCCCCTACGAGCAGTACTTC | CASSSYGPYEQYF
. | . | TRBJ2-1 | TRBV5-6 | TGTGCCAGCAGCTTGAACAGGGCGAATGAGCAGTTCTTC | CASSLNRANEQFF
. | TRBD2 | TRBJ2-7 | TRBV10-2 | TGCGCCAGCAGTGATAGCGGGAGTAGTTACGAGCAGTACTTC | CASSDSGSSYEQYF
once | . | TRBJ1-3 | TRBV28 | TGTGCCAGCAGGGACAGCAGCCGCTCTGGAAACACCATATATTTT | CASRDSSRSGNTIYF
. | . | TRBJ2-1 | TRBV28 | TGTGCCAGCAGTTTACTTACTAGCTTGAATGAGCAGTTCTTC | CASSLLTSLNEQFF
. | . | TRBJ1-3 | TRBV4-3 | TGCGCCAGCAGCTCACCGGGAAACACCATATATTTT | CASSSPGNTIYF
. | . | TRBJ2-5 | TRBV5-1 | TGCGCCAGCAGCCTATCCGGGGTCCAGTACTTC | CASSLSGVQYF
. | . | TRBJ2-3 | TRBV28 | TGTGCCAGCAGGGGAGCGGGCGCCAACACAGATACGCAGTATTTT | CASRGAGANTDTQYF
. | TRBD1 | TRBJ2-7 | TRBV9 | TGTGCCAGCAGCCCAAGACAGGGGGCCTACGAGCAGTACTTC | CASSPRQGAYEQYF
. | TRBD1 | TRBJ2-7 | TRBV7-9 | TGTGCCAGCAGCTTAGCCCTTGGACAGGGGGGCGTTCGCGAGCAGTACTTC | CASSLALGQGGVREQYF
. | TRBD1 | TRBJ2-7 | TRBV7-7 | TGTGCCAGCAGCCTTGGGGACAGCTCCTACGAGCAGTACTTC | CASSLGDSSYEQYF
. | . | TRBJ1-3 | TRBV11-2 | TGTGCCAGCACCGACCGAGGATACTCTGGAAACACCATATATTTT | CASTDRGYSGNTIYF
. | . | TRBJ1-2 | TRBV29-1 | TGCAGCGGATTTGGGGTTAACTATGGCTACACCTTC | CSGFGVNYGYTF
. | . | TRBJ2-5 | TRBV2 | TGTGCCAGCGGAGACCCGACGTTAATCGGAGAGACCCAGTACTTC | CASGDPTLIGETQYF
. | . | TRBJ1-2 | TRBV21-1 | TGTGCCAGCAGCCGTCGGGACCATAACTATGGCTACACCTTC | CASSRRDHNYGYTF
. | . | TRBJ2-5 | TRBV6-5 | TGTGCCAGCAGTAGAGAAAGGGACTCGGTGGGAACCCAGTACTTC | CASSRERDSVGTQYF
. | . | TRBJ2-7 | TRBV7-8 | TGTGCCAGCAGCCAGATTACTGCGGGGCGGGGTAAGCAGTACTTC | CASSQITAGRGKQYF
once | . | TRBJ2-6 | TRBV30 | TGTGCCTGGAGTGTGGGGGTTGAGGTCACAGGGCAGTACCCACGTTCTGGGGCCAACGTCCTGACTTTC | CAWSVGVEVTGQYPRSGANVLTF
. | . | TRBJ2-7 | TRBV7-6 | TGTGCCAGCAGCTTACTACAGGCGTACGAGCAGTACTTC | CASSLLQAYEQYF
. | . | TRBJ1-2 | TRBV19 | TGTGCCAGTACCTCAGTGGGGGCATGGGATGGCTACACCTTC | CASTSVGAWDGYTF
. | . | TRBJ2-5 | TRBV29-1 | TGCAGCGTTGTACGGGGAAAAGAGACCCAGTACTTC | CSVVRGKETQYF
. | . | TRBJ2-3 | TRBV5-6 | TGTGCCAGCAGCGCTGAGGGGTGGGCGCAGTATTTT | CASSAEGWAQYF
. | . | TRBJ1-1 | TRBV29-1 | TGCAGCGTTGTCGGGGGAGGGGTGGCTGAAGCTTTCTTT | CSVVGGGVAEAFF
. | TRBD2 | TRBJ2-7 | TRBV27 | TGTGCCAGTAGCGGGAGGGCCCTCTACGAGCAGTACTTC | CASSGRALYEQYF
. | . | TRBJ1-1 | TRBV11-2 | TGTGCCAGCAGCCTAATGAACACTGAAGCTTTCTTT | CASSLMNTEAFF
. | . | TRBJ2-7 | TRBV6-5 | TGTGCCAGCAGGACAGGAATCTCCTACGAGCAGTACTTC | CASRTGISYEQYF